This TCR beta chain was obtained from a study of control samples from healthy donors and cancer patients. TCRdb keeps only in-frame clones here, not all; method: immunoSEQ multiplex PCR. The sample holds approximately 160,000 clones, 92% seen once. This clone was seen a single time. The CDR3 has 12 residues. V dropped 2 bases and J dropped 5 bases, with 6 bases sitting between them. Germline assignment: CDR1 SGHTA and CDR2 FQGNSA. The clonotype was recovered from a woman aged 25-40 years in good health. Sequencing was performed on blood. V is TRBV7-2 and J is TRBJ1-1; no clear D gene. CDR3 nucleotides: TGTGCCAGCAGCTTATTTGATACTGAAGCTTTCTTT. Encoded protein: CASSLFDTEAFF.